This T cell receptor (beta chain) derives from a study of T cells in Graves' hyperthyroidism and ophthalmopathy (dated by TCRdb to between 2018 and 2021). Broadly, across the study: Peripheral blood was collected at initial diagnosis, before any treatment. TCR V-J signatures able to tell the groups apart were searched for in a discovery cohort of around 95 patients, of whom around 42 had Graves' ophthalmopathy and about 55 had stable Graves' hyperthyroidism. Prospective prediction of ophthalmopathy was tested in an independent validation cohort of approximately 19 hyperthyroidism patients and 17 patients who later progressed to ophthalmopathy. The 95 to 100 discovery patients were divided at random into training and test sets in a 7:3 ratio. In several Graves' hyperthyroidism patients, the study also compared T-cell repertoires from thyroid tissue with T-cell repertoires from blood. Following sampling, methimazole starting at 30 mg daily was given to hyperthyroidism patients, and high-dose intravenous methylprednisolone was given to ophthalmopathy patients. According to the paper, TCR Vbeta CDR3 sequencing was carried out on 120 to 150 peripheral blood samples, which came from 40 to 45 ophthalmopathy, around 74 hyperthyroidism and roughly 17 progressor patients. Beyond this particular receptor, the publication reports: In validation, the model predicted progression to ophthalmopathy a median of 6.5 months before onset, with about 67% sensitivity and 72.22% specificity. No statistical method was used to fix the sample size in advance, and group allocation was not hidden from the investigators. A 13 V-J signature model separated ophthalmopathy from stable hyperthyroidism, with around 90% sensitivity and roughly 82% specificity in cross-validation and 80%/75% in testing. Most expanded thyroid clonotypes (frequency above 0.001) were also found in blood, which suggests that blood repertoires may mirror thyroid immune responses.

There are a few counts of this clonotype. Its antigen is currently not known. Base qualities were left out, and no much larger clone turns up one base away. In the ophthalmopathy patients, disease was moderately to severely active, with a Clinical Activity Score of 3 or more, a NOSPECS grade of 4 or more, and a duration of less than 3 months. Patients with uncontrolled infections, other autoimmune diseases, pregnancy or lactation were excluded. Clinical symptoms, serum thyroxine and TRAb, thyroid ultrasound, and orbital computed tomography formed the basis for the diagnoses. PBMCs were isolated from more than 9 ml of fresh peripheral blood by Ficoll-Paque density gradient centrifugation. Trizol reagent was used to extract total RNA, and RNA quality was then checked on an Agilent 2100 Bioanalyzer. The germline V gene (reference sequence) sets CDR1 to LNHDA and CDR2 to SQIVND. Measured from the cysteine to the phenylalanine, the CDR3 is 16 residues long. Of the read, only the CDR3 DNA is kept; its 48 bases are in frame from base 1. Trimming removed 5 bases from V and 6 bases from J, leaving 20 bases between the germline ends.

The TCR beta CDR3 regions were amplified from RNA transcripts. The TCR CDR3 was subjected to a first round of RT-PCR using the HTBI primer set and the Qiagen OneStep RT-PCR kit. The libraries were constructed in a second round of multiplex PCR and then size-selected and purified. The libraries were sequenced on an Illumina HiSeq2000 using paired-end 100 bp reads. In the original analysis: Raw data were processed with SOAPnuke, discarding reads with adapters, uncalled bases, mean Phred below 15, or no exact constant-primer or identifier match. COPE v1.2.5 was used to merge the high-quality paired reads, and each unique nucleotide sequence was defined as a clonotype. Clonotypes were aligned to IMGT TRBV, TRBD and TRBJ reference segments using MiTCR v1.1. Only V-J combinations with frequency above 0.0001, covering about 99% of repertoires, were analysed. A TCS score was defined as the ratio between F50 (clonal expansion) and ExV (chaos), using BLOSUM62-based TCRdist between CDR3 peptides within each V-J. Welch's t-statistics and random forest reduced around 510 V-J features to 13, which were used in a naive Bayes classifier (R e1071). The public sequencing data were trimmed at Q25 with fastp and processed into clonotypes with MiXCR by TCRdb, which kept only in-frame beta chains. Each record represents a unique CDR3 protein, reported with the most common genes and DNA among its rows. These V and J calls are TCRdb output, not the study's own analysis. The sample table contains under 400,000 distinct CDR3 sequences; only one count was recorded for around 15% of them. Roughly a fifth of the sample belongs to the ten largest clones.

Rearrangement joined TRBV19 to TRBJ1-5; the D gene remains uncertain. Sequences were obtained from blood. The source is a woman aged 55 to 70 with Graves' ophthalmopathy. The CDR3 loop reads CASSSLTGFPPQPQHF. The nucleotide sequence reads TGTGCCAGTAGTTCACTCACCGGGTTCCCACCTCAGCCCCAGCATTTT.